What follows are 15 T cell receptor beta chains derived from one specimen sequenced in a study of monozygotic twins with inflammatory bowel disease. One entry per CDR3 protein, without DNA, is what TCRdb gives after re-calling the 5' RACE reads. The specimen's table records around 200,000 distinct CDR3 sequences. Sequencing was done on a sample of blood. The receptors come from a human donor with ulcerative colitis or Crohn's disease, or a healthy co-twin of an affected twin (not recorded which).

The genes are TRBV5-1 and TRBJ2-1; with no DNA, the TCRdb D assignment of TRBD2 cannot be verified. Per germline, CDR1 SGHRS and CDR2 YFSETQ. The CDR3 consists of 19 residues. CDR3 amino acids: CASSSRLAGGRSSYNEQFF.

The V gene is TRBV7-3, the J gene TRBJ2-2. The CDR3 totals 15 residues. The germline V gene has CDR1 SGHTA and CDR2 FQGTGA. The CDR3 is CASSLTGLQPGELFF.

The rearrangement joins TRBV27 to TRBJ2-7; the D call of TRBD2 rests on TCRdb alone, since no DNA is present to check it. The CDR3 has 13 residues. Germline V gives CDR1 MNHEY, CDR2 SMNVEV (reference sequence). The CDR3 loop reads CASSGDGRYEQYF.

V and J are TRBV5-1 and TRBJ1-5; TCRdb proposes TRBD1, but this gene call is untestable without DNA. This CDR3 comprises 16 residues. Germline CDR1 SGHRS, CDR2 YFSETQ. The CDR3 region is CASSKDPGNSNQPQHF. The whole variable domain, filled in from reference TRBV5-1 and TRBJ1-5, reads KAGVTQTPRYLIKTRGQQVTLSCSPISGHRSVSWYQQTPGQGLQFLFEYFSETQRNKGNFPGRFSGRQFSNSRSEMNVSTLELGDSALYLCASSKDPGNSNQPQHFGDGTRLSIL.

The CDR3 sequence is CSAVLRAGPHGYTF. The V gene is TRBV20-1, the J gene TRBJ1-2. Germline V lookup: CDR1 DFQATT, CDR2 SNEGSKA (reference sequence). This CDR3 region has 14 residues.

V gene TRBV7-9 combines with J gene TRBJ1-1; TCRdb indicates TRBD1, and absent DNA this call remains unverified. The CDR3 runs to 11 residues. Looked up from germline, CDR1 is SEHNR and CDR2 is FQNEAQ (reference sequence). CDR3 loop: CASPGATEAFF.

CDR3 sequence: CASSLEGGQGLKLFF. The rearrangement uses TRBV7-8 and TRBJ1-4; as DNA is missing, the TRBD1 call by TCRdb cannot be tested. The CDR3 is 15 residues long. The germline gives CDR1 SGHVS, CDR2 FQNEAQ.

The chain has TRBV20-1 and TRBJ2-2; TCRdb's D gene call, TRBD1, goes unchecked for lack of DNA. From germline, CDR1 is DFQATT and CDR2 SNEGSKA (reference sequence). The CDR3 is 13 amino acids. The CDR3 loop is CSASGAPTGELFF.

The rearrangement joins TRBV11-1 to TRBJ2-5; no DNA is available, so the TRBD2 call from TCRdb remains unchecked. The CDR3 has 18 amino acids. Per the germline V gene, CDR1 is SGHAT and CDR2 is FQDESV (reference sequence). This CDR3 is CASRSTEPLAGALETQYF.

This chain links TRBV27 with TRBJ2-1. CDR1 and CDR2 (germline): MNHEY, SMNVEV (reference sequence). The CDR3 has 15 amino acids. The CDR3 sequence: CASSSYRSSYNEQFF.

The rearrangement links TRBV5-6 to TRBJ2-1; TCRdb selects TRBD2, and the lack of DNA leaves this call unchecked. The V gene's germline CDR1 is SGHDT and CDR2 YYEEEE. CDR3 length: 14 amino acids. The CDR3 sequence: CASSFGRGADEQFF.

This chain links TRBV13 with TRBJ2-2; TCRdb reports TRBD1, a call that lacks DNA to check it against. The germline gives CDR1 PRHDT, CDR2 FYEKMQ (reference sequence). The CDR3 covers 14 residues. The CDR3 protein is CASSSSGGTGELFF.

The CDR3 here is CASSHALIGGAHEQYF. The rearrangement uses TRBV27 and TRBJ2-7; TCRdb indicates TRBD2, and absent DNA this call remains unverified. The germline V gene has CDR1 MNHEY and CDR2 SMNVEV (reference sequence). The CDR3 length is 16 residues.

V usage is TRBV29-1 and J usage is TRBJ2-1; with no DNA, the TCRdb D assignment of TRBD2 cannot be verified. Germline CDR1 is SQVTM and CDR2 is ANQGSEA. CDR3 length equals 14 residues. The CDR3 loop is CSVDGTSGGYEQFF.

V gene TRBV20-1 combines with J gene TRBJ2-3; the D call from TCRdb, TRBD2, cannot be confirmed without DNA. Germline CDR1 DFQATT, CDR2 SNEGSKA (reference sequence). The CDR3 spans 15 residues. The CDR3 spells CSALDLAGATDTQYF.